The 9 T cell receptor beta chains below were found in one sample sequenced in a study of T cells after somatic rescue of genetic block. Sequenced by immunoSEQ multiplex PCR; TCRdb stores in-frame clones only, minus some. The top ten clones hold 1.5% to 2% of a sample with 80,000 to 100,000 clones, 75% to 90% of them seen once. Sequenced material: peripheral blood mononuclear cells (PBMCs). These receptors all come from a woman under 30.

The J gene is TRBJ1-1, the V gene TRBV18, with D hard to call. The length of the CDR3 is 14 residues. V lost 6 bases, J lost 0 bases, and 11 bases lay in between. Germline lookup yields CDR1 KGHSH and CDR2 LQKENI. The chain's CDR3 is CASSDGPVNTEAFF. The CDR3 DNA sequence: TGTGCCAGCTCGGACGGTCCGGTGAACACTGAAGCTTTCTTT.

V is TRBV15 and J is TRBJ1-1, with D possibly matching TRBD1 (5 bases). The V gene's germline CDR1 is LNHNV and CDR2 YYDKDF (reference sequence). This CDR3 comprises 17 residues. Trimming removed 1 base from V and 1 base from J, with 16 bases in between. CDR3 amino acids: CATSRVGVGAGNTEAFF. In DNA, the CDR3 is TGTGCCACCAGCAGAGTGGGGGTAGGGGCTGGGAACACTGAAGCTTTCTTT.

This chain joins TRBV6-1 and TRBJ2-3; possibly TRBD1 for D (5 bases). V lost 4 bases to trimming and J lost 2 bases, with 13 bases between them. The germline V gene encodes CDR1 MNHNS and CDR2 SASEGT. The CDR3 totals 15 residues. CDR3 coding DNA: TGTGCCAGCAGTGGGTATGACGGACACACAGATACGCAGTATTTT. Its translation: CASSGYDGHTDTQYF.

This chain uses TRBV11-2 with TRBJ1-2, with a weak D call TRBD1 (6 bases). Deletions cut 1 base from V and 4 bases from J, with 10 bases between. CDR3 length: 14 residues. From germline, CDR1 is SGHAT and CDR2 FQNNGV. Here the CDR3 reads CASSLVGASYGYTF. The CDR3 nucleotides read TGTGCCAGCAGCTTAGTGGGGGCTAGCTATGGCTACACCTTC. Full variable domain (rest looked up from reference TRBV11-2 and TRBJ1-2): EAGVAQSPRYKIIEKRQSVAFWCNPISGHATLYWYQQILGQGPKLLIQFQNNGVVDDSQLPKDRFSAERLKGVDSTLKIQPAKLEDSAVYLCASSLVGASYGYTFGSGTRLTVV.

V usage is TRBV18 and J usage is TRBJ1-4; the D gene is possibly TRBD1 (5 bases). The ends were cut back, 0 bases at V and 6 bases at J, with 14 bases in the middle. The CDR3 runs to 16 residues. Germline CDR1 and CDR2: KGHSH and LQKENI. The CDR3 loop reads CASSPPVWGEYEKLFF. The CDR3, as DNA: TGTGCCAGCTCACCACCCGTCTGGGGGGAGTATGAAAAACTGTTTTTT.

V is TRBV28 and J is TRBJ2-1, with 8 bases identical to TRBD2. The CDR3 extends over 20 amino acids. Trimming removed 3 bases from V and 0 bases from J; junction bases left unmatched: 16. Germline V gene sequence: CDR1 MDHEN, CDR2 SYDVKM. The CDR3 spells CASSFLAGPEARFSYNEQFF. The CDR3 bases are TGTGCCAGCAGTTTCTTAGCGGGACCAGAGGCCAGATTCTCCTACAATGAGCAGTTCTTC.

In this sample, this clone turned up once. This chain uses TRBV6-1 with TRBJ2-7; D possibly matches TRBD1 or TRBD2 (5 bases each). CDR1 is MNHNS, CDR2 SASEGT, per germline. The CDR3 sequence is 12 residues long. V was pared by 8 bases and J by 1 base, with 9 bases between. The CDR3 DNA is TGTGCCAGCGGGGGTTGGTCCTACGAGCAGTACTTC. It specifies CASGGWSYEQYF.

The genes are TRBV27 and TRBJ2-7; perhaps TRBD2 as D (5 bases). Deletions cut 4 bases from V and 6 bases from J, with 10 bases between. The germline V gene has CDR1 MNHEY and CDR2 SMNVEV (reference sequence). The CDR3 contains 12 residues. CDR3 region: CASSWGRGEQYF. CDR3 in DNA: TGTGCCAGCAGTTGGGGTCGGGGCGAGCAGTACTTC.

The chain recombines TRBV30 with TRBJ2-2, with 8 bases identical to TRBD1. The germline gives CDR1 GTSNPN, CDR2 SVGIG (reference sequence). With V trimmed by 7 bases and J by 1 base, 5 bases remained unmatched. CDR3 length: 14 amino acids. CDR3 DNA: TGTGCCTCCAAGACAGGGGTGAACACCGGGGAGCTGTTTTTT. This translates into CASKTGVNTGELFF.